The following is a T cell receptor (beta chain) sequence with its context. This entry is derived from a study of shared clonotypes between healthy human individuals. The authors' processing: ImmunoSEQ output lacked quality scores and full-length reads, limiting matched filtering. Here immunoSEQ multiplex PCR was the method, and the copy in TCRdb shows in-frame clones only, minus some. V, J and clone size derive from that table, while D and trimming were established from the DNA sequence. The sample carries 450,000 to 700,000 clones, around 95% recorded once. Naive-designated CD8 cells lacked CD45RO, were positively enriched for CCR7, and omitted terminally differentiated effector memory CD45RA+ cells. Germline loops: CDR1 MDHEN, CDR2 SYDVKM. V gave up 3 bases and J gave up 3 bases; unmatched junction bases: 10. The length of the CDR3 is 17 residues.

This chain joins TRBV28 and TRBJ2-3; 9 bases are shared with TRBD2. The specimen was naive CD8+ T cells sorted from blood. This sequence was found in a woman younger than 45 in good health. This chain's CDR3 is CASSFPSGRIKTDTQYF. The CDR3 nucleotides are TGTGCCAGCAGTTTCCCGAGCGGGAGGATTAAGACAGATACGCAGTATTTT.